This paragraph covers one T cell receptor (beta chain) sequence. The CDR3 is 15 amino acids. The V end lost 5 bases, the J end lost 3 bases, and 15 bases lay between the germline ends. Per the germline V gene, CDR1 is SGHTA and CDR2 is FQGNSA. This record belongs to a study of technical replicates of blood from a handful of donors. Produced via immunoSEQ multiplex PCR; TCRdb's table is partial and in-frame only. Among roughly 90,000 clones listed, approximately 96% were seen once. This rearrangement joins TRBV7-2 to TRBJ2-3; maybe TRBD1 (6 bases). The TCR was taken from a human donor in good health. Sequenced input: T cells isolated from PBMCs. This chain's CDR3 is CASSIATGQTDTQYF. DNA of the CDR3: TGTGCCAGCAGCATCGCTACCGGACAGACAGATACGCAGTATTTT. The full variable domain, completed using reference TRBV7-2 and TRBJ2-3, is GAGVSQSPSNKVTEKGKDVELRCDPISGHTALYWYRQSLGQGLEFLIYFQGNSAPDKSGLPSDRFSAERTGGSVSTLTIQRTQQEDSAVYLCASSIATGQTDTQYFGPGTRLTVL.